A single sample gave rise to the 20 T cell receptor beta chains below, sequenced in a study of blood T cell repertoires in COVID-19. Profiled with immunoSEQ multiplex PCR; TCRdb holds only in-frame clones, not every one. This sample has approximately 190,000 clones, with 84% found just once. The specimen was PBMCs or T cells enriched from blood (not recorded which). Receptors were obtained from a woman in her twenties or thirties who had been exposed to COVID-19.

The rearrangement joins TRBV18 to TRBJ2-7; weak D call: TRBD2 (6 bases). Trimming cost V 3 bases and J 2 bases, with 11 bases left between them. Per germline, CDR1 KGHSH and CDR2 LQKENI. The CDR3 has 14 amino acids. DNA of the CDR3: TGTGCCAGCTCACCTGCGGGGCATCCCTACGAGCAGTACTTC. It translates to CASSPAGHPYEQYF. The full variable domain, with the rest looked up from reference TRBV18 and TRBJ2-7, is NAGVMQNPRHLVRRRGQEARLRCSPMKGHSHVYWYRQLPEEGLKFMVYLQKENIIDESGMPKERFSAEFPKEGPSILRIQQVVRGDSAAYFCASSPAGHPYEQYFGPGTRLTVT.

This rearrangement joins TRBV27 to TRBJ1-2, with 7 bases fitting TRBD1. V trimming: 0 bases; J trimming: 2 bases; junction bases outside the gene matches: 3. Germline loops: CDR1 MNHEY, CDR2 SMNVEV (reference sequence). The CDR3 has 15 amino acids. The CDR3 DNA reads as TGTGCCAGCAGTTTATCGTTACAGGGGAACTATGGCTACACCTTC. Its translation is CASSLSLQGNYGYTF.

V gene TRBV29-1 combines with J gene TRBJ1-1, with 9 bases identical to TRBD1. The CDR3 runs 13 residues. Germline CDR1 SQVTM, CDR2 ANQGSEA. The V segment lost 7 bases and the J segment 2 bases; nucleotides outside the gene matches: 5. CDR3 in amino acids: CSAGTGTNTEAFF. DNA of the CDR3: TGCAGCGCTGGGACAGGGACTAACACTGAAGCTTTCTTT.

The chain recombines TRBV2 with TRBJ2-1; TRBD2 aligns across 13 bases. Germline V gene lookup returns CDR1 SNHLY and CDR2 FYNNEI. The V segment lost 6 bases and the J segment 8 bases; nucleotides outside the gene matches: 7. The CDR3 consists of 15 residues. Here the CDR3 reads CASSLWTSGGDEQFF. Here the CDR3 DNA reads TGTGCCAGCAGCCTATGGACTAGCGGGGGCGATGAGCAGTTCTTC.

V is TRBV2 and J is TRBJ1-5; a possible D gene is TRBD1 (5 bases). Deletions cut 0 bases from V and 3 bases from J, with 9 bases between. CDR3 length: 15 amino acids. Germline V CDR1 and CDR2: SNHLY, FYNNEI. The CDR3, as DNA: TGTGCCAGCAGTGAAGCAGGGGTCAACAATCAGCCCCAGCATTTT. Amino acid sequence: CASSEAGVNNQPQHF. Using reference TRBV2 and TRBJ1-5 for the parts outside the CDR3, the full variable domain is EPEVTQTPSHQVTQMGQEVILRCVPISNHLYFYWYRQILGQKVEFLVSFYNNEISEKSEIFDDQFSVERPDGSNFTLKIRSTKLEDSAMYFCASSEAGVNNQPQHFGDGTRLSIL.

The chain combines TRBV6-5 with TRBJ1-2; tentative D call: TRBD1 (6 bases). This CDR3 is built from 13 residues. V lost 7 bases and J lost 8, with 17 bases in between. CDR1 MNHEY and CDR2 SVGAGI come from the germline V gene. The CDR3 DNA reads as TGTGCCAGCAACCTACTGACAGGAACCGGCTACACCTTC. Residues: CASNLLTGTGYTF.

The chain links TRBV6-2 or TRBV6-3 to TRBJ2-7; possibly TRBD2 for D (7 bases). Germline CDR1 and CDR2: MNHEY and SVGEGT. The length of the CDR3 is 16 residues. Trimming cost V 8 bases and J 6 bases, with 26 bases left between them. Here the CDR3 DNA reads TGTGCCAGCTGCCCTTGGACTGGGGGGGGCTTGGTCGAGCAGTACTTC. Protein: CASCPWTGGGLVEQYF.

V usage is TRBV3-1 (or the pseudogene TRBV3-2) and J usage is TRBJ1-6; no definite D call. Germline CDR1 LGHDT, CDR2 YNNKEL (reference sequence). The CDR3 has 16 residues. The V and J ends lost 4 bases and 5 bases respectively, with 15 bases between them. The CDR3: CASSLSQAGDNSPLHF. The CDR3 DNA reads TGTGCCAGCAGCCTCTCGCAGGCAGGCGATAATTCACCCCTCCACTTT.

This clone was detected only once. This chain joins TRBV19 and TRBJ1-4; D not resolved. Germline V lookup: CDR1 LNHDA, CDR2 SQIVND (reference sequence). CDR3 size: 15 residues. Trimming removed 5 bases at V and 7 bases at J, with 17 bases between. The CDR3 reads CASSVPGRGSEKLFF. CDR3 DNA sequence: TGTGCCAGTAGTGTTCCTGGACGGGGATCTGAAAAACTGTTTTTT.

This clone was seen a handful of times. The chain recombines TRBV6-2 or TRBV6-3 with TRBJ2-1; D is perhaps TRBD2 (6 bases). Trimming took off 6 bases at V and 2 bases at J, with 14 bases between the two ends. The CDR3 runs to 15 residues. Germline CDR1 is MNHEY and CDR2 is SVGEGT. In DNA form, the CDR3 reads TGTGCCAGCAGCCCCGCGGGGTCTCCCTACAATGAGCAGTTCTTC. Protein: CASSPAGSPYNEQFF.

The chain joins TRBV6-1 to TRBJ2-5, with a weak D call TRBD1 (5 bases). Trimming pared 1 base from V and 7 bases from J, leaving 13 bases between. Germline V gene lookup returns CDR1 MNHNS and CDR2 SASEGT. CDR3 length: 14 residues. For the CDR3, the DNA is TGTGCCAGCAGTGAAGGGGGCTTGGCGGTGACCCAGTACTTC. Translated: CASSEGGLAVTQYF.

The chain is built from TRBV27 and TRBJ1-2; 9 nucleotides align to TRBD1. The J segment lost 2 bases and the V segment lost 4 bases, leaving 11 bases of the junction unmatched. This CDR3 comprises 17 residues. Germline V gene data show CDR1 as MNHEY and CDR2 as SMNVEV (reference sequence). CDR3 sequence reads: CASSSRRDRAVNYGYTF. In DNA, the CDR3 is TGTGCCAGCAGTTCCCGTAGGGACAGGGCGGTGAACTATGGCTACACCTTC.

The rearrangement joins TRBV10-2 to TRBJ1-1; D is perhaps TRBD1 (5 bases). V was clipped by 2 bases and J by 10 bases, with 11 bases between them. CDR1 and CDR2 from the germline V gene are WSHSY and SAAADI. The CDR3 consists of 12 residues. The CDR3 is CASSEVQGTAFF. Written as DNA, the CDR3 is TGCGCCAGCAGTGAGGTCCAGGGTACAGCTTTCTTT.

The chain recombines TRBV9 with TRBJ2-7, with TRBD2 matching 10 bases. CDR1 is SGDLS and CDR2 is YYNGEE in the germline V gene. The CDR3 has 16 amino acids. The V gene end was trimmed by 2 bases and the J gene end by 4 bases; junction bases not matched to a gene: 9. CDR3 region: CASSVSGLAAIYEQYF. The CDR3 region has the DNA TGTGCCAGCAGCGTCTCCGGACTAGCGGCTATATACGAGCAGTACTTC.

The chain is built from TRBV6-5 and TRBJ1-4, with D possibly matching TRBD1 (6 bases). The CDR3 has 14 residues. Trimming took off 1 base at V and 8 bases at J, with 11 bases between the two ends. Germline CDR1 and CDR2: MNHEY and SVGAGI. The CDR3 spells CASSYWAGEEKLFF. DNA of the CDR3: TGTGCCAGCAGTTACTGGGCAGGGGAGGAAAAACTGTTTTTT.

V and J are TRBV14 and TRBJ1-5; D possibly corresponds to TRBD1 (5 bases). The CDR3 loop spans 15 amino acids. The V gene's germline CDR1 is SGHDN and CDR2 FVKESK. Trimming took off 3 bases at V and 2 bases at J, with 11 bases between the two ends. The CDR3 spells CASSQGQGGNQPQHF. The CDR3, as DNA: TGTGCCAGCAGCCAGGGGCAAGGAGGCAATCAGCCCCAGCATTTT.

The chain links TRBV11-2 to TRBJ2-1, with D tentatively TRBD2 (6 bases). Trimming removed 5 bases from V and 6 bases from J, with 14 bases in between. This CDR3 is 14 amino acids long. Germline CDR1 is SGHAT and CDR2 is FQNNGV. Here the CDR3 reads CASSPLASGNEQFF. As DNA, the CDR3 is TGTGCCAGCAGCCCGCTAGCGTCTGGCAATGAGCAGTTCTTC.

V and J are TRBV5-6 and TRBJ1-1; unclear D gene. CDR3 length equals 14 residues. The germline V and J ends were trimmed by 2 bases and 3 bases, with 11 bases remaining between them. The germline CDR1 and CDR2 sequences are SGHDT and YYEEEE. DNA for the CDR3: TGTGCCAGCAGCTTCTCCACCAGGTACACTGAAGCTTTCTTT. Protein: CASSFSTRYTEAFF.

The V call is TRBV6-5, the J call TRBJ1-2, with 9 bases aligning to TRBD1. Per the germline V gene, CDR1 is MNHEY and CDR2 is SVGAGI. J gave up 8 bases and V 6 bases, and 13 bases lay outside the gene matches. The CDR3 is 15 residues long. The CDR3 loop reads CASRDPGQGLGGYTF. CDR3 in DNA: TGTGCCAGCAGAGATCCGGGACAGGGACTTGGGGGCTACACCTTC.

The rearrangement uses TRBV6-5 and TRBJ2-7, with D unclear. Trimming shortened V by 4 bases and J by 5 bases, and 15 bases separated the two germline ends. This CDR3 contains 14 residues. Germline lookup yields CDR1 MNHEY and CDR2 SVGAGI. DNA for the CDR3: TGTGCCAGCAGTTCCCCAGGATCCCCCCACGAGCAGTACTTC. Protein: CASSSPGSPHEQYF.